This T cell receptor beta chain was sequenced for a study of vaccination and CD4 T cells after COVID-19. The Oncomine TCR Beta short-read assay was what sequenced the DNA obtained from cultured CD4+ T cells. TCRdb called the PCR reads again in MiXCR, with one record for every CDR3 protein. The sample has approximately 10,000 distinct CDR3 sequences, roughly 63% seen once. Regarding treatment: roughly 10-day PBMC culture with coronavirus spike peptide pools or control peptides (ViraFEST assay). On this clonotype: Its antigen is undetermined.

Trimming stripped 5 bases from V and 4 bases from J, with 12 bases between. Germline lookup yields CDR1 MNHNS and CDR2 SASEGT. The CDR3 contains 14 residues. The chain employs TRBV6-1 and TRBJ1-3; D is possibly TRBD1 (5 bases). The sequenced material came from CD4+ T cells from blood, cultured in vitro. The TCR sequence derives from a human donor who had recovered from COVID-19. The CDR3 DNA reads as TGTGCCAGCAGTCCCCCGGGACGGGGAAACACCATATATTTT. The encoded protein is CASSPPGRGNTIYF.